This is a list of T cell receptor beta chains from one sample in a study of cytomegalovirus exposure and HLA in healthy donors. Sequencing was performed with immunoSEQ multiplex PCR; in TCRdb, only in-frame clones are kept and a portion is missing. Of approximately 150,000 clones in the sample, approximately 93% are singletons; the top ten hold 0.55% to 0.8%. Sequencing input: PBMCs. The receptor set was obtained from a man between 18 and 29 years old in good health and CMV-seronegative. Both conserved end residues are part of each CDR3. D genes are given only for firm matches. Some rows have no size entry. The others give once, few or many, or a class for an expanded clone.

J	size	V	D	DNA	CDR3
TRBJ2-1	-	TRBV27	TRBD2	TGTGCCAGCAGTTTAGTCCCTAGCGGGATTTACAATGAGCAGTTCTTC	CASSLVPSGIYNEQFF
TRBJ2-1	-	TRBV30	TRBD2	TGTGCCTGGAGGATGGGCCTAGCGGGGGGGCATGGCAATGAGCAGTTCTTC	CAWRMGLAGGHGNEQFF
TRBJ2-3	-	TRBV4-1	TRBD1	TGCGCCAGCAGCCAAGATAGGGGGGACAGGGGGCGAGCAGATACGCAGTATTTT	CASSQDRGDRGRADTQYF
TRBJ2-2	-	TRBV19	TRBD1	TGTGCCAGTAATTTCGGACAGGGAGCGAACACCGGGGAGCTGTTTTTT	CASNFGQGANTGELFF
TRBJ2-5	-	TRBV2	-	TGTGCCAGCGCGACCGGGACTTCGTACCAAGAGACCCAGTACTTC	CASATGTSYQETQYF
TRBJ2-1	-	TRBV2	TRBD1	TGTGCCAGCAAGGGACAGGGGATCTATGAGCAGTTCTTC	CASKGQGIYEQFF
TRBJ2-7	few	TRBV7-9	-	TGTGCCAGCAGCTTAGTTCTAGCGTACGAGCAGTACTTC	CASSLVLAYEQYF
TRBJ1-3	-	TRBV9	TRBD1	TGTGCCAGCAGCGCGACAGGGGGCCTTTCTGGAAACACCATATATTTT	CASSATGGLSGNTIYF
TRBJ1-1	-	TRBV5-4	TRBD1	TGTGCCAGCAGCGGGGGACAGGGGAGGGCTTTGAACACTGAAGCTTTCTTT	CASSGGQGRALNTEAFF
TRBJ2-7	-	TRBV19	TRBD1	TGTGCCAGTAGTATCGGCGGGACAGGCTACGAGCAGTACTTC	CASSIGGTGYEQYF
TRBJ1-2	-	TRBV19	TRBD1	TGTGCCAGTAGTCCACAGGGGGCCTTCAGCGGCTACACCTTC	CASSPQGAFSGYTF